The clone carrying this TCR beta chain occurred a few times. Its antigen is not identified. TCRdb fed the reads into MiXCR, producing one record per CDR3 protein. The data contain some 940,000 distinct CDR3 sequences, less than 40% of them singletons. CDR1 and CDR2 from the germline V gene are MNHEY and SMNVEV (reference sequence). The CDR3 runs to 13 residues. V was clipped by 5 bases and J by 3 bases, with 11 bases between them. This entry comes from a study of T cell repertoires in cytomegalovirus infection. This rearrangement joins TRBV27 to TRBJ2-7; D not resolved. This receptor was identified in a human donor in good health (CMV status not recorded). Some clones in this sample may be carry-over from other donors' samples. The sequenced sample was cultured CD8+ T cells from PBMCs, obtained from culture after CMV antigen stimulation. Here the CDR3 reads CASSPRPGYEQYV. CDR3 DNA sequence: TGTGCCAGCAGTCCCCGACCCGGCTACGAGCAGTACGTC.